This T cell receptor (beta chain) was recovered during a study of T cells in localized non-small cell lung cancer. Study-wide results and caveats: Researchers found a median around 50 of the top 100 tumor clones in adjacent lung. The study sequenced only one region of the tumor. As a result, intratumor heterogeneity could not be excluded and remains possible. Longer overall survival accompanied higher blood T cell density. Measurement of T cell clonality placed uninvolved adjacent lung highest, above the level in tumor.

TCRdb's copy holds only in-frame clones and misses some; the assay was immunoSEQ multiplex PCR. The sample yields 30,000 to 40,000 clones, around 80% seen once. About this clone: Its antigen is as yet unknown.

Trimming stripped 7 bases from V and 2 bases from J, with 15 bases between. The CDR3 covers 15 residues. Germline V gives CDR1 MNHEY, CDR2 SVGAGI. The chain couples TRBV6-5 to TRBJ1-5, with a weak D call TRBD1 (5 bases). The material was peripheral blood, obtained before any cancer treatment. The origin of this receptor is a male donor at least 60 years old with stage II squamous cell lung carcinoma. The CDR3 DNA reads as TGTGCCAGCAAAACCAGGGCAGTTGGCAATCAGCCCCAGCATTTT. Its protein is CASKTRAVGNQPQHF.